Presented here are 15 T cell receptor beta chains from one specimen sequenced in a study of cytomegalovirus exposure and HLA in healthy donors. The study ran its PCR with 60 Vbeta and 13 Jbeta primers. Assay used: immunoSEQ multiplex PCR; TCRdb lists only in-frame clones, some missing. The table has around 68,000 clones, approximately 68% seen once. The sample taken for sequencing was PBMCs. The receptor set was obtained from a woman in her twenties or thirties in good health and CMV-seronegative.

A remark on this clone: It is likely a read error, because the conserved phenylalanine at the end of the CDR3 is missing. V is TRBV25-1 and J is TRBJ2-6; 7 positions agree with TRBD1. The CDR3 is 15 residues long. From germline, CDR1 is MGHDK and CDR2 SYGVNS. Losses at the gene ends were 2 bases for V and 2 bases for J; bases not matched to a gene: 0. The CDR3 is CASSEQGAGANVLTS. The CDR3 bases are TGTGCCAGCAGTGAACAGGGGGCTGGGGCCAACGTCCTGACTTCC.

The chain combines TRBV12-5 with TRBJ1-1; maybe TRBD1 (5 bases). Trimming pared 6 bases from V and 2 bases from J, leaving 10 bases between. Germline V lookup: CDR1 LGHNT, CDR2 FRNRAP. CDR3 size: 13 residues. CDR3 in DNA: TGTGCTAGTGGCCAGGACATAAACACTGAAGCTTTCTTT. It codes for CASGQDINTEAFF.

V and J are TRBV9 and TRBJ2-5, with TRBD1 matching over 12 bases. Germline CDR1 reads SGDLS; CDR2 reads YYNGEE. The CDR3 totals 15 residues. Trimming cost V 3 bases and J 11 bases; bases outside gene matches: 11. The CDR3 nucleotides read TGTGCCAGCAGCGCGGGGACAGGGGGCATTCCGGAGCAGTACTTC. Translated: CASSAGTGGIPEQYF.

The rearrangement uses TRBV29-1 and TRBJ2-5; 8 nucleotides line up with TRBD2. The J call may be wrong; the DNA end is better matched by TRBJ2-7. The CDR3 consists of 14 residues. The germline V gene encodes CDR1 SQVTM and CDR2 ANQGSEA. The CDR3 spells CSVVAGPVDYEQYF. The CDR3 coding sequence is TGCAGCGTCGTAGCGGGGCCTGTAGACTACGAGCAGTACTTC.

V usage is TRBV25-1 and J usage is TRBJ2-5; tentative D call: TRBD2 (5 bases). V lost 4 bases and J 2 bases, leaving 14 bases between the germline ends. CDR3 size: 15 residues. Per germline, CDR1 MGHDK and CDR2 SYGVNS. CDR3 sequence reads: CASSVGSGKQETQYF. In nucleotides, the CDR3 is TGTGCCAGCAGTGTCGGGTCGGGGAAGCAAGAGACCCAGTACTTC.

CDR3 bases: TGTGCCAGCAGCCTCGGGGGACTCACAGATACGCAGTATTTT. Residues: CASSLGGLTDTQYF. The chain has TRBV7-7 and TRBJ2-3, with a possible D match to TRBD2 (6 bases). CDR3 size: 14 residues. V was trimmed by 5 bases and J by 2 bases, leaving 11 bases between them. CDR1 and CDR2 (germline): SSHAT, FNYEAQ (reference sequence).

CDR3 region: CASSVTGTHEQYF. Here the CDR3 DNA reads TGTGCCAGCAGTGTCACCGGGACACACGAGCAGTACTTC. The V call is TRBV25-1, the J call TRBJ2-7, with D perhaps TRBD1 (6 bases). The CDR3 runs 13 residues. The ends were cut back, 4 bases at V and 5 bases at J, with 12 bases in the middle. Germline assignment: CDR1 MGHDK and CDR2 SYGVNS.

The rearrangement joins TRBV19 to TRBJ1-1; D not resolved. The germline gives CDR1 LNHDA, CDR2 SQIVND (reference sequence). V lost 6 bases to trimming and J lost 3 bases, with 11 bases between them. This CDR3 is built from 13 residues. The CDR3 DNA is TGTGCCAGTAGCCTGGCGAGGGACACTGAAGCTTTCTTT. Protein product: CASSLARDTEAFF.

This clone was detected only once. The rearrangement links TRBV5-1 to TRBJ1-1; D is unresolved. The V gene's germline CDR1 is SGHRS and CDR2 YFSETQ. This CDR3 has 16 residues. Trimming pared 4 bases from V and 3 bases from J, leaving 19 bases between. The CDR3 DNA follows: TGCGCCAGCAGCCCCCTGGGAGGGAATAGTGACACTGAAGCTTTCTTT. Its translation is CASSPLGGNSDTEAFF.

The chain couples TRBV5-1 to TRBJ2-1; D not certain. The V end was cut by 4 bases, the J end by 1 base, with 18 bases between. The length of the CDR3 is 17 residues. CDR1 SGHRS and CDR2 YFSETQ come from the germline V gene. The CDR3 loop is CASSRDPTYPSYNEQFF. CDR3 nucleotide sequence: TGCGCCAGCAGCCGAGATCCTACGTACCCTTCCTACAATGAGCAGTTCTTC. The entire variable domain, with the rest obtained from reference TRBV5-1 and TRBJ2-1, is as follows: KAGVTQTPRYLIKTRGQQVTLSCSPISGHRSVSWYQQTPGQGLQFLFEYFSETQRNKGNFPGRFSGRQFSNSRSEMNVSTLELGDSALYLCASSRDPTYPSYNEQFFGPGTRLTVL.

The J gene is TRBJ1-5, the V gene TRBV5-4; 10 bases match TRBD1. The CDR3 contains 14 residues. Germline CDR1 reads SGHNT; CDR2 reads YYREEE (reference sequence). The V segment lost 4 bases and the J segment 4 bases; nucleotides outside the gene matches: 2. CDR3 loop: CASSRDRGNQPQHF. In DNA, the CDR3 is TGTGCCAGCAGCCGGGACAGGGGAAATCAGCCCCAGCATTTT.

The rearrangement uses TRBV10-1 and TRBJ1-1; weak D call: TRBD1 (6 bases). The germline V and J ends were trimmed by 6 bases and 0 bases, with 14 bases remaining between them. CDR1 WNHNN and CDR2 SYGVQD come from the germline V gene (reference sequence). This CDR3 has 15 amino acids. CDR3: CASSPRDTLNTEAFF. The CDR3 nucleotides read TGCGCCAGCAGCCCAAGGGACACGTTGAACACTGAAGCTTTCTTT.

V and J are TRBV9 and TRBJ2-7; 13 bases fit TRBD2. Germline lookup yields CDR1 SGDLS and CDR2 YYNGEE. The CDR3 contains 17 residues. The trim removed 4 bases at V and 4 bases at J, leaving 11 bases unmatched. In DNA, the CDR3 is TGTGCCAGCAGCTCCCAAGGAAGGACTAGCGGGGGTTACGAGCAGTACTTC. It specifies CASSSQGRTSGGYEQYF.

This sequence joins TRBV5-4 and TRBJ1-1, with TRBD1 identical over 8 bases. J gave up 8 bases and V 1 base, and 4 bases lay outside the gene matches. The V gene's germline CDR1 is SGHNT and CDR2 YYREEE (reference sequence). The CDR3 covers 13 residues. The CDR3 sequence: CASSLRTGREAFF. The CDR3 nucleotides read TGTGCCAGCAGCTTGAGGACAGGGCGGGAAGCTTTCTTT. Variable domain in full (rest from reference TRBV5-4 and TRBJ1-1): ETGVTQSPTHLIKTRGQQVTLRCSSQSGHNTVSWYQQALGQGPQFIFQYYREEENGRGNFPPRFSGLQFPNYSSELNVNALELDDSALYLCASSLRTGREAFFGQGTRLTVV.

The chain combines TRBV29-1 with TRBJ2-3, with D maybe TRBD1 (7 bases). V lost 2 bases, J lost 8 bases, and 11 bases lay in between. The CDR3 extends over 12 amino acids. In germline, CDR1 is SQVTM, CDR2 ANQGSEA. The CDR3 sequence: CSVEYQGGTQYF. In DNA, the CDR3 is TGCAGCGTTGAATATCAGGGGGGTACGCAGTATTTT.